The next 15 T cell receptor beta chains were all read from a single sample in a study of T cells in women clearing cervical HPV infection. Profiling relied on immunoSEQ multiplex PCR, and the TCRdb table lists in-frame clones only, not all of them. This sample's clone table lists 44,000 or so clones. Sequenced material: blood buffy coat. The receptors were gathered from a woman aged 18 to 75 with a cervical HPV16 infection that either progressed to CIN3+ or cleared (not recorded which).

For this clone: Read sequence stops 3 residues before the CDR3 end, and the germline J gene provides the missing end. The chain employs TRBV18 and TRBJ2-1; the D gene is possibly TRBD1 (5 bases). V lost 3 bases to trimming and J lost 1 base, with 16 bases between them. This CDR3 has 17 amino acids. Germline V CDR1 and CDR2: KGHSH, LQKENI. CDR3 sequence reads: CASSPKPGRASYNEQFF. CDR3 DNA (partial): TGTGCCAGCTCACCCAAGCCGGGCAGGGCGTCCTACAATGAG.

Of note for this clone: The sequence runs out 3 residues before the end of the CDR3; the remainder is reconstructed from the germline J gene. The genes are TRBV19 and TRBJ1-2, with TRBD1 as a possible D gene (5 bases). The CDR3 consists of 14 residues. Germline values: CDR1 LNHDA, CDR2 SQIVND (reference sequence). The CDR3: CASSWGDGGNDYTF. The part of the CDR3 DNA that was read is TGTGCCAGTAGTTGGGGGGACGGGGGAAATGAC. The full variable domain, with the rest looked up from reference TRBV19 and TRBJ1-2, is DGGITQSPKYLFRKEGQNVTLSCEQNLNHDAMYWYRQDPGQGLRLIYYSQIVNDFQKGDIAEGYSVSREKKESFPLTVTSAQKNPTAFYLCASSWGDGGNDYTFGSGTRLTVV.

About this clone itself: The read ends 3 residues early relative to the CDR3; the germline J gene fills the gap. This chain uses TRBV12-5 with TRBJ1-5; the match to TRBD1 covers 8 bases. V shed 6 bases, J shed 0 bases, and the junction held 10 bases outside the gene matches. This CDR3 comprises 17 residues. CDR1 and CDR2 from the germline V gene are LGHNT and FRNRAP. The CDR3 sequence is CASGLLLTGDSNQPQHF. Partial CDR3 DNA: TGTGCTAGTGGACTCCTGTTGACAGGGGATAGCAATCAGCCC.

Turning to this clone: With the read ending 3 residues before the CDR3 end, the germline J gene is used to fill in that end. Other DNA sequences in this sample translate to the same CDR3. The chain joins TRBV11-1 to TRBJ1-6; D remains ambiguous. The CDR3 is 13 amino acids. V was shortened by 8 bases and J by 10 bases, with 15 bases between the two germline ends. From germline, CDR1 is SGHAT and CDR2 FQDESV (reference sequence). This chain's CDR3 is CASAPIPQSPLHF. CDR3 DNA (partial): TGTGCCAGCGCCCCAATCCCGCAGTCACCC. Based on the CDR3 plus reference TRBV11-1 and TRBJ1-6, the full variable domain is EAEVAQSPRYKITEKSQAVAFWCDPISGHATLYWYRQILGQGPELLVQFQDESVVDDSQLPKDRFSAERLKGVDSTLKIQPAELGDSAMYLCASAPIPQSPLHFGNGTRLTVT.

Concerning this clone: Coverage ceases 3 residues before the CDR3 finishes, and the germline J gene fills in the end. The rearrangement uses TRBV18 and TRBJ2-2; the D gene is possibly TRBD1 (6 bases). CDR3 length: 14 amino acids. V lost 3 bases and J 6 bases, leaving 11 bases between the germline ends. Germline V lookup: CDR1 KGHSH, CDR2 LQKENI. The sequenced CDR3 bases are TGTGCCAGCTCACCCCCAGGGGTACCCGGGGAG. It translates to CASSPPGVPGE. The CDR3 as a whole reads CASSPPGVPGELFF.

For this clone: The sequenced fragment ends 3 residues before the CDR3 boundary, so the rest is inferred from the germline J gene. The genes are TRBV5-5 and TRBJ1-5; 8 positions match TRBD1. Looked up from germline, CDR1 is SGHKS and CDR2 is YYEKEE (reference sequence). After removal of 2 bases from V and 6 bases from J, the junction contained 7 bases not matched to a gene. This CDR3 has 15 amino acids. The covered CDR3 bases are TGTGCCAGCAGCTTAGGACAGGGCGTAGGTCAGCCC. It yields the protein CASSLGQGVGQP. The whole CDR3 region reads CASSLGQGVGQPQHF.

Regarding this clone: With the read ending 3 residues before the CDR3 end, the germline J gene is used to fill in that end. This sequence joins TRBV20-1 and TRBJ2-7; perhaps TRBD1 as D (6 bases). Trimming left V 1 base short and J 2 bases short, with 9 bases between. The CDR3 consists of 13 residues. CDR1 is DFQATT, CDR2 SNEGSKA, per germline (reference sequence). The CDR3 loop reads CSARVTGTYEQYF. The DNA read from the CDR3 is TGCAGTGCTAGAGTTACAGGGACCTACGAG.

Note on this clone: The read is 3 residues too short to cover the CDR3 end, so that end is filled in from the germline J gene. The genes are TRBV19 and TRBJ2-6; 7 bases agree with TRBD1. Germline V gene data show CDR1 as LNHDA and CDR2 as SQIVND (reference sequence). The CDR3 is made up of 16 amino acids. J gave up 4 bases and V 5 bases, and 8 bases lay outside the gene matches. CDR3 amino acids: CASSPQQGTGANVLTF. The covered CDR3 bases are TGTGCCAGTAGTCCACAACAGGGGACCGGGGCCAACGTC.

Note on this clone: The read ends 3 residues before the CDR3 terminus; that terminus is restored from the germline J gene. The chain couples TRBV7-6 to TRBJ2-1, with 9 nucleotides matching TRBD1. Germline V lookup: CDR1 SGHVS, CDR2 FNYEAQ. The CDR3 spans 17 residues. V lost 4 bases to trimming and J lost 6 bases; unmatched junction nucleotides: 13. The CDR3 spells CASSSTAPGTGINEQFF. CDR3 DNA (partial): TGTGCCAGCAGCTCCACTGCACCCGGGACAGGGATCAATGAG. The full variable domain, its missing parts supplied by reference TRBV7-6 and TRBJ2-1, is GAGVSQSPRYKVTKRGQDVALRCDPISGHVSLYWYRQALGQGPEFLTYFNYEAQQDKSGLPNDRFSAERPEGSISTLTIQRTEQRDSAMYRCASSSTAPGTGINEQFFGPGTRLTVL.

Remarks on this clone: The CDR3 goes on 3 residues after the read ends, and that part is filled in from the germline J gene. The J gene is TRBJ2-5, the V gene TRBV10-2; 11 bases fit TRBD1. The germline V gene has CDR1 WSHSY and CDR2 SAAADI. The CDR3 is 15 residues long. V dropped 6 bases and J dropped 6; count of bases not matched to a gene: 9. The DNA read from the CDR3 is TGCGCCAGCAGGACAGGACAGGGGGCGCAAAAGACC. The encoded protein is CASRTGQGAQKT. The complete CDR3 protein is CASRTGQGAQKTQYF.

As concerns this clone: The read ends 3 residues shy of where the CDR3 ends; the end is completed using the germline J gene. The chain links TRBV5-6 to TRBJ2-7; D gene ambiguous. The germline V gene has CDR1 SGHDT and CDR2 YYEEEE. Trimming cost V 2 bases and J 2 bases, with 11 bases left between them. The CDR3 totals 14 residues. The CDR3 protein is CASSFPPHTYEQYF. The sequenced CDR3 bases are TGTGCCAGCAGCTTCCCCCCGCACACCTACGAG.

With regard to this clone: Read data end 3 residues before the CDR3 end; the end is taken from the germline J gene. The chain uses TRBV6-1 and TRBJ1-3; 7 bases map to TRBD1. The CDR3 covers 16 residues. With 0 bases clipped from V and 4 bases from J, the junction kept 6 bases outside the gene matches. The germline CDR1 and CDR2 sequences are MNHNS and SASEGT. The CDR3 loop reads CASSEARQGGGNTIYF. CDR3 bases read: TGTGCCAGCAGTGAAGCGAGACAGGGAGGAGGAAACACC.

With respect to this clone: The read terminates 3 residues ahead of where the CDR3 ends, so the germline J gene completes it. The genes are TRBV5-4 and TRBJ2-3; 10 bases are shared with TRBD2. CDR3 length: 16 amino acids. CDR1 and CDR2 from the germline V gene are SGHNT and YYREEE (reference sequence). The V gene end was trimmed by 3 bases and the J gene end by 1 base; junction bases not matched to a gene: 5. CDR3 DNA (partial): TGTGCCAGCAGCTCGGCTAGCGGGGGTCGCACAGATACG. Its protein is CASSSASGGRTDT. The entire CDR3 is CASSSASGGRTDTQYF.

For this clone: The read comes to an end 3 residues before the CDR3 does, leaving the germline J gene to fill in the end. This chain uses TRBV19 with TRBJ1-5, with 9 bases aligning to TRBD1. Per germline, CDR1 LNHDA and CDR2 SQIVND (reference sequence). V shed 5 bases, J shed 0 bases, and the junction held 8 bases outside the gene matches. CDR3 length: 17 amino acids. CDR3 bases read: TGTGCCAGTAGTCTCGGGACAGGGTGGAATAGCAATCAGCCC. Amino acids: CASSLGTGWNSNQP. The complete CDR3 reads CASSLGTGWNSNQPQHF.

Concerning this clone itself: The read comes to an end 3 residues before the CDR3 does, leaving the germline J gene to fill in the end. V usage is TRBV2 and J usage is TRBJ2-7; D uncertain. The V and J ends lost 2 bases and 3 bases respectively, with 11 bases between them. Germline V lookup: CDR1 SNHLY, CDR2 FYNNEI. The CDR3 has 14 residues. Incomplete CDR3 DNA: TGTGCCAGCAGTGAACAACGGCCAGGCTACGAG. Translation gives CASSEQRPGYE. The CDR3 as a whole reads CASSEQRPGYEQYF.